This TCR beta chain originates from a study of tumor-infiltrating lymphocytes in primary liver carcinoma. Study in general: Samples yielded about 3.5 to 7.5 million productive TCRbeta reads, similar across tissue types. Study findings and constraints: Only about 7.5-24% of top clones were detected in all five tumor regions.

Note on this clonotype: Its antigen is not known. One junction end disagrees with the germline gene, perhaps due to a read error.

This CDR3 is 11 amino acids long. Germline values: CDR1 ENHRY, CDR2 SYGVKD. Total RNA (approximately 0.5 ug) served as template for TCR beta cDNA synthesis primed by a constant-region primer. For TCR beta, libraries were produced by three nested multiplex PCR rounds using slightly modified ARM-PCR. Forward primers for TRBV1-TRBV30 and a C-beta reverse primer served the first two PCR rounds, at 10 cycles each. TCRdb analysed the multiplex PCR reads with MiXCR anew, one entry per CDR3 protein. The sample lists 50,000 to 70,000 distinct CDR3 sequences, less than 75% occurring once. Co-extracted RNA and DNA came from around 20-30 mg of unsorted bulk tissue. Patients underwent surgical resection for primary liver carcinoma.

Specimen: liver tumor tissue from sampling region 2. Documented subset: tumor region T2, inferior pole. The chain couples TRBV10-3 to TRBJ2-3; D may be TRBD2 (6 bases). This sequence was found in a man between 35 and 55 years old with primary liver carcinoma and hepatitis B virus infection. The DNA of the CDR3 is TGTACCATCAATGGAGGGTCGTTCAGGGATTTT. Its translation is CTINGGSFRDF.